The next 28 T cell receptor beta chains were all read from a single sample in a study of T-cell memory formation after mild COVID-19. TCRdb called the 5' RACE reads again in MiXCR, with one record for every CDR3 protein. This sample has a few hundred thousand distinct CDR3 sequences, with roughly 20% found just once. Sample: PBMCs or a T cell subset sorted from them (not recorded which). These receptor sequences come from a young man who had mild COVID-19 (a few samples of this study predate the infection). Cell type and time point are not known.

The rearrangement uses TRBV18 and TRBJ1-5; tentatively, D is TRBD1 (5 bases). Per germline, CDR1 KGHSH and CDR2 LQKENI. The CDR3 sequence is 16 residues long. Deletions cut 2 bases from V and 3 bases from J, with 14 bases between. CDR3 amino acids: CASSPGVSRVNQPQHF. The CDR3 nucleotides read TGTGCCAGCTCACCAGGGGTGAGCAGGGTCAATCAGCCCCAGCATTTT.

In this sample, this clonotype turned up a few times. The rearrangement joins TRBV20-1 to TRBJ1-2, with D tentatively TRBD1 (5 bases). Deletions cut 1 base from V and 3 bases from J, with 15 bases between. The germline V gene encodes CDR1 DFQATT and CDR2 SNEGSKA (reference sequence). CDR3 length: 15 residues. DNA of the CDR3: TGCAGTGCTAGAGTCCCCAGGGAGGACTACTATGGCTACACCTTC. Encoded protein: CSARVPREDYYGYTF.

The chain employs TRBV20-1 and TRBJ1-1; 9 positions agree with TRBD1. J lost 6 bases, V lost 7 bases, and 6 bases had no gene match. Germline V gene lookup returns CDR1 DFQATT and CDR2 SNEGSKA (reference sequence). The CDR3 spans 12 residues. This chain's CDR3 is CSVLDRGPEAFF. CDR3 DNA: TGCAGTGTCCTGGACAGGGGCCCTGAAGCTTTCTTT.

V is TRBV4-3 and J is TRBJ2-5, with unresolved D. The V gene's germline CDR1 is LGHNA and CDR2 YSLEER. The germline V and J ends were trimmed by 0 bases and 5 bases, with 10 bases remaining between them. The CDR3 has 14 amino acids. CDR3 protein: CASSQDRLGETQYF. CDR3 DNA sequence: TGCGCCAGCAGCCAAGATCGATTAGGGGAGACCCAGTACTTC.

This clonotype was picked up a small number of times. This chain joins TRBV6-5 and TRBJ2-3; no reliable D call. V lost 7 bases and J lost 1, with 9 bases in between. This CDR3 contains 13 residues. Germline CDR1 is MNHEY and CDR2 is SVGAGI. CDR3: CASKTVGTDTQYF. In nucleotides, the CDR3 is TGTGCCAGCAAAACGGTGGGCACAGATACGCAGTATTTT.

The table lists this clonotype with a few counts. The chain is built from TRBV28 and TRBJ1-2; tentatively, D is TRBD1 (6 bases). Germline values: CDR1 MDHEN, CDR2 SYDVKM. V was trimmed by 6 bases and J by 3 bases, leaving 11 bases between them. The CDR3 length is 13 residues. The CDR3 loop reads CASSPTGYYGYTF. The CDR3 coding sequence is TGTGCCAGCAGCCCAACAGGGTACTATGGCTACACCTTC.

CDR3 sequence: CASSSTRGDRGRGTGNEQFF. The CDR3 bases are TGTGCCAGCAGCTCGACGAGGGGGGACAGGGGGCGAGGAACGGGTAATGAGCAGTTCTTC. The J gene is TRBJ2-1, the V gene TRBV11-2; 12 nucleotides align to TRBD1. There are 20 residues in the CDR3. After removal of 4 bases from V and 7 bases from J, the junction contained 20 bases not matched to a gene. Germline V lookup: CDR1 SGHAT, CDR2 FQNNGV.

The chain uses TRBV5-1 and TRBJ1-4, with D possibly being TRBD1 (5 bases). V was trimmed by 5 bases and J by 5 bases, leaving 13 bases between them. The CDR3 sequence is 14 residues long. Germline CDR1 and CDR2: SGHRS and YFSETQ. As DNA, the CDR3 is TGCGCCAGCAGTCGGACGGGACCGAATGAAAAACTGTTTTTT. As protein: CASSRTGPNEKLFF.

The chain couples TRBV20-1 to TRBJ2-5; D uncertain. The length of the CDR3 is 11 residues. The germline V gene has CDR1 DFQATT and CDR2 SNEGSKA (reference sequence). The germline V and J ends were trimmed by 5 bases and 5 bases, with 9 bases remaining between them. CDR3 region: CSALGQETQYF. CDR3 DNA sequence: TGCAGTGCTCTAGGTCAGGAGACCCAGTACTTC.

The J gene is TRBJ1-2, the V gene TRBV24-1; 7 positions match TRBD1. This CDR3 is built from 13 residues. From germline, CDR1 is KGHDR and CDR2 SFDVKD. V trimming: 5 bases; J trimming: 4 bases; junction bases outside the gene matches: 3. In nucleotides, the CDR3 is TGTGCCACCAGTGCTTGGGACAGCTATGGCTACACCTTC. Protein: CATSAWDSYGYTF.

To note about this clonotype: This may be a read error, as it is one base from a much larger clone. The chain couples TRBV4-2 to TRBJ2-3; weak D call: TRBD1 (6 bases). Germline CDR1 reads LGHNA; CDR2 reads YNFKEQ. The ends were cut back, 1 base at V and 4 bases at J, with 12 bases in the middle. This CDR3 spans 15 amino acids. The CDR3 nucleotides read TGTGCCAGCAGCCAAGGGACAGTGGGCGCAGATACGCAGTATTTT. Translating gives CASSQGTVGADTQYF.

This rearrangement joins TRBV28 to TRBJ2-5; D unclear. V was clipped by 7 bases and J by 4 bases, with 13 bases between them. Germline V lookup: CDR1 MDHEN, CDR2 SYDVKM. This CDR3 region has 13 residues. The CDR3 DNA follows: TGTGCCAGCAAGGGTCCAGGAAGAGAGACCCAGTACTTC. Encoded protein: CASKGPGRETQYF.

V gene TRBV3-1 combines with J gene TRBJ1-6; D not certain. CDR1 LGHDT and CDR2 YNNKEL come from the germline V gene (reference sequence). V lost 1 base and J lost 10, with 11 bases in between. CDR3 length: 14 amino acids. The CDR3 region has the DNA TGTGCCAGCAGCCAAGTCAACGGGCGCTCACCCCTCCACTTT. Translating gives CASSQVNGRSPLHF.

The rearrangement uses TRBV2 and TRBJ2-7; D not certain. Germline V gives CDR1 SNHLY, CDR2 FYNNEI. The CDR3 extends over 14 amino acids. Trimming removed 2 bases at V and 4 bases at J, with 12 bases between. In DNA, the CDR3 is TGTGCCAGCAGTGAATCGGTTGGAACTTACGAGCAGTACTTC. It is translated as CASSESVGTYEQYF.

In DNA form, the CDR3 reads TGCAGCGTTGCAAAGCCCACCAGCTCCTACAATGAGCAGTTCTTC. Its translation: CSVAKPTSSYNEQFF. This chain joins TRBV29-1 and TRBJ2-1, with D unresolved. Trimming took 4 bases from V and 0 from J, leaving 13 bases between them. Germline V CDR1 and CDR2: SQVTM, ANQGSEA. This CDR3 is built from 15 residues.

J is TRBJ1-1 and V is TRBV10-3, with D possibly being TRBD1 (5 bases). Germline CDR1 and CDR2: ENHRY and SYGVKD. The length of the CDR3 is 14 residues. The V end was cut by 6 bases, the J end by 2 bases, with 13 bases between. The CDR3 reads CAISREAQNTEAFF. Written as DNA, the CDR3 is TGTGCCATCAGCAGGGAGGCCCAAAACACTGAAGCTTTCTTT.

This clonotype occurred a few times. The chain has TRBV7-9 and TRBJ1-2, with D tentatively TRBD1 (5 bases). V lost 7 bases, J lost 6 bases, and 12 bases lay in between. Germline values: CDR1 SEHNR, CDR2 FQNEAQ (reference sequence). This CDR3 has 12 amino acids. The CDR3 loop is CASTEGRDGYTF. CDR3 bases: TGTGCCAGCACCGAGGGCAGGGATGGCTACACCTTC.

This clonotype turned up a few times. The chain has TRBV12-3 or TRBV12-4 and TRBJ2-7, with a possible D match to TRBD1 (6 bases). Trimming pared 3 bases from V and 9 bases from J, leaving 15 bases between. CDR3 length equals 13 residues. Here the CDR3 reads CASSFGPQQGQYV. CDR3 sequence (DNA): TGTGCCAGCAGTTTCGGACCCCAACAGGGGCAGTACGTC.

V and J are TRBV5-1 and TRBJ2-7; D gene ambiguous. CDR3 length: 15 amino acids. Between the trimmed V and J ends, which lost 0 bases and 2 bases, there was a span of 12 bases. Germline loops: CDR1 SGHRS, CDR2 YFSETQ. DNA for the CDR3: TGCGCCAGCAGCTTGGCCCAACCGGGCACCTACGAGCAGTACTTC. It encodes CASSLAQPGTYEQYF.

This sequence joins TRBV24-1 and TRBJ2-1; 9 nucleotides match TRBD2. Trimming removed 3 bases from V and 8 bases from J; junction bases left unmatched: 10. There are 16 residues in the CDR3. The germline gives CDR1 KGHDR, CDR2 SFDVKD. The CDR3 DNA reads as TGTGCCACCAGTGATGAGAGGCTAGCGGGGATCCATGAGCAGTTCTTC. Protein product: CATSDERLAGIHEQFF.

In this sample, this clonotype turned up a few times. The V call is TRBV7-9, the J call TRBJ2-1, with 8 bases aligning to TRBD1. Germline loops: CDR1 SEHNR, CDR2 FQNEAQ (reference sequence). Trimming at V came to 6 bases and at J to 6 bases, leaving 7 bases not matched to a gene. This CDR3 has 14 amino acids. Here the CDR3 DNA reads TGTGCCAGCAGATCGACAGGGGATAGCAATGAGCAGTTCTTC. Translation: CASRSTGDSNEQFF.

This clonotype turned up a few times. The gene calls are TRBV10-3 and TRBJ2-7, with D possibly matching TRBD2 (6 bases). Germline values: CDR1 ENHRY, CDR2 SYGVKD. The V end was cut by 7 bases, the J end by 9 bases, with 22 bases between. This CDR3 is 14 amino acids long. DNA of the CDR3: TGTGCCATCAATACTGAGGCAGGCCTGCGGGGGCAGTACTTC. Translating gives CAINTEAGLRGQYF.

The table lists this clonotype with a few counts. CDR3 DNA sequence: TGTGCCAGCAGCCGGGTGGCATCAGAAAAACTGTTTTTT. Translation gives CASSRVASEKLFF. The chain links TRBV12-3 or TRBV12-4 to TRBJ1-4; D ambiguous. V was pared by 6 bases and J by 8 bases, with 13 bases between. This CDR3 contains 13 residues.

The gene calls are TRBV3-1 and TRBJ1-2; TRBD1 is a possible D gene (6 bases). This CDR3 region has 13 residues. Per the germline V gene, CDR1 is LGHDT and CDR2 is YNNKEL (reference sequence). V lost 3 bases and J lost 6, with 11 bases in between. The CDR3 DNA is TGTGCCAGCAGCCATGGAGGGGGGAATGGCTACACCTTC. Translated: CASSHGGGNGYTF.

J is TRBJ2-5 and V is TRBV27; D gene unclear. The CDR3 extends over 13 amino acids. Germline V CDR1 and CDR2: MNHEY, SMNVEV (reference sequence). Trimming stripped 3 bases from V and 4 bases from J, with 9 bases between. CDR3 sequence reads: CASSFGRAETQYF. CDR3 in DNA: TGTGCCAGCAGTTTCGGTAGGGCAGAGACCCAGTACTTC.

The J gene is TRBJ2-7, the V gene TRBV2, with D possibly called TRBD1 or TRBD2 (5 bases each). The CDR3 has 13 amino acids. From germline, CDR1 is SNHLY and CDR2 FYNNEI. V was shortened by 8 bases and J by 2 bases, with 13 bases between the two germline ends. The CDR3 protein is CASLWDPTYEQYF. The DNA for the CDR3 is TGTGCCAGCCTTTGGGACCCAACCTACGAGCAGTACTTC.

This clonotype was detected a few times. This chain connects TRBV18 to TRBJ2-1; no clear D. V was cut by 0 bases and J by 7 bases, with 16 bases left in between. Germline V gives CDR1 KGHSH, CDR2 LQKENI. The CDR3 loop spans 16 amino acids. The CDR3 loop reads CASSPPSRSFGNEQFF. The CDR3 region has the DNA TGTGCCAGCTCACCACCGTCACGGTCATTCGGGAATGAGCAGTTCTTC.

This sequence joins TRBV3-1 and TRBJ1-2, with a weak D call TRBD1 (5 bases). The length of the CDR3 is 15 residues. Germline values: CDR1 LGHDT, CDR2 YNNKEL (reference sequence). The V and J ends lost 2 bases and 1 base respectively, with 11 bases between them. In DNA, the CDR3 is TGTGCCAGCAGCCAAACTCTCCAGGGTAACTATGGCTACACCTTC. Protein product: CASSQTLQGNYGYTF.